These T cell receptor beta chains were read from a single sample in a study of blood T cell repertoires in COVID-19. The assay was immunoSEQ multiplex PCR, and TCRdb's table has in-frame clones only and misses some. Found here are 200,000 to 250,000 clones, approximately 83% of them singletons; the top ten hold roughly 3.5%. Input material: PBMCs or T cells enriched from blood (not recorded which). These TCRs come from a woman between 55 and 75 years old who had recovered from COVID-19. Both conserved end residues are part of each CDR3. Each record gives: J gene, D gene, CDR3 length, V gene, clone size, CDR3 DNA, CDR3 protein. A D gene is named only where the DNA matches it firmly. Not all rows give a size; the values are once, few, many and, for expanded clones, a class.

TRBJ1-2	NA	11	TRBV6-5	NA	TGTGCCAGCGGCCAAAACTATGGCTACACCTTC	CASGQNYGYTF
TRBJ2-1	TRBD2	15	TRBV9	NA	TGTGCCAGCAGTTTCGAGCGGGGGGGCGGCAATGAGCAGTTCTTC	CASSFERGGGNEQFF
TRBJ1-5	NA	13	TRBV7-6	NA	TGTGCCAGCAGCTCCGAACCGGACAGGCCCCAGCATTTT	CASSSEPDRPQHF
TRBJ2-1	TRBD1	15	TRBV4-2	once	TGTGCCAGCAGCCCCCAGGGGGCTAGCCAGTATGAGCAGTTCTTC	CASSPQGASQYEQFF
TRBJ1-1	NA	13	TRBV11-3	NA	TGTGCCAGCAGCTCATACACGAACACTGAAGCTTTCTTT	CASSSYTNTEAFF
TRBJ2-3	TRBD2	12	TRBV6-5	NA	TGTGCCAGCAACGAAGGGGCCAGCGGGAAGTATTTT	CASNEGASGKYF
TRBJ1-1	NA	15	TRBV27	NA	TGTGCCAGCAGTTCCGGGGGGGCGCAACACACTGAAGCTTTCTTT	CASSSGGAQHTEAFF
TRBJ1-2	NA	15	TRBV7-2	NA	TGTGCCAGCAGCTTAGAAGGGATGGGAGTGGGGGGCTACACCTTC	CASSLEGMGVGGYTF
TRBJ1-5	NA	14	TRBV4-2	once	TGTGCCAGCAGCCGACAACAGGAGGGAGGACCCCAGCATTTT	CASSRQQEGGPQHF
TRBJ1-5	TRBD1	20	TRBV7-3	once	TGTGCCACGGAGCTTCCCCATAAACCGGGACAGGGCGTGAGCAATCAGCCCCAGCATTTT	CATELPHKPGQGVSNQPQHF
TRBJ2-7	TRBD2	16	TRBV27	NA	TGTGCCAGCAGTTTAAGAGGCGGGAGGTCCTCCTACGAGCAGTACTTC	CASSLRGGRSSYEQYF
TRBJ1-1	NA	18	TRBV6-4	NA	TGTGCCAGCAGTTCACGTCCTTATTCAGGGGTAAGCCGGACTGAAGCTTTCTTT	CASSSRPYSGVSRTEAFF
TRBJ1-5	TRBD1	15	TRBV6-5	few	TGTGCCAGCAGGGGGACAGGCACCGGCAATCAGCCCCAGCATTTT	CASRGTGTGNQPQHF
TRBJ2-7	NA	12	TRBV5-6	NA	TGTGCCAGCAGCCAGTACTCCTACGAGCAGTACTTC	CASSQYSYEQYF
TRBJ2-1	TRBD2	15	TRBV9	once	TGTGCCAGCAACTCAGCGGGGAGCTCCTACAATGAGCAGTTCTTC	CASNSAGSSYNEQFF
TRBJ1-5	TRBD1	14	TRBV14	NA	TGTGCCAGCACGGGGACAGGGGGCAATCAGCCCCAGCATTTT	CASTGTGGNQPQHF
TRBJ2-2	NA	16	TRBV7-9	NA	TGTGCCAGCAGCCCAGGGACACCTTCGAACACCGGGGAGCTGTTTTTT	CASSPGTPSNTGELFF
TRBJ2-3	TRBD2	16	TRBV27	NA	TGTGCCAGCAGTGCCACCGGGACTAGCGGGGGGGATACGCAGTATTTT	CASSATGTSGGDTQYF
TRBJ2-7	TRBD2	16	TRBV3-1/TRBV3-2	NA	TGTGCCAGCAGCCAAGGAACCGGGACTACCCTCTACGAGCAGTACTTC	CASSQGTGTTLYEQYF
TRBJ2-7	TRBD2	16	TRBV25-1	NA	TGTGCCAGCAGTGAATACGGGACTAGCGGCTCCTACGAGCAGTACTTC	CASSEYGTSGSYEQYF
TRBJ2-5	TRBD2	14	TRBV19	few	TGTGCCAGTAGTGTACTAGCGCAGGAGGAGACCCAGTACTTC	CASSVLAQEETQYF
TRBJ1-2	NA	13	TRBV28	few	TGTGCCAGCAGTCGTGACAGGACCTATGGCTACACCTTC	CASSRDRTYGYTF
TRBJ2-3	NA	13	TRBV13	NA	TGTGCCAGCAGCCCGGGGGAGGCAGATACGCAGTATTTT	CASSPGEADTQYF
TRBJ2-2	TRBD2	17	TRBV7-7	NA	TGTGCCAGCAGCCCGGCCCCACGGGGGAGGGTCACCGGGGAGCTGTTTTTT	CASSPAPRGRVTGELFF
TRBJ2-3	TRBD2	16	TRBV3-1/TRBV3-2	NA	TGTGCCAGCAGCCAGGTGGCGGGGGGCGGGACAGATACGCAGTATTTT	CASSQVAGGGTDTQYF
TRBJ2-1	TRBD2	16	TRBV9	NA	TGTGCCAGCAGCGTAGCAGTGGCGGGAGGAAACAATGAGCAGTTCTTC	CASSVAVAGGNNEQFF
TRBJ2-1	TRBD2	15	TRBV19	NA	TGTGCCAGTAGTATACCACTAGCGGGAGGGGGTGAGCAGTTCTTC	CASSIPLAGGGEQFF
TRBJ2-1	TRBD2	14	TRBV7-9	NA	TGTGCCAGCGACACGGGAGGGTTTTGGAATGAGCAGTTCTTC	CASDTGGFWNEQFF
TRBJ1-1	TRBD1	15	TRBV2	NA	TGTGCCAGCAGGTTCCGGGACAGGGAAGGAACTGAAGCTTTCTTT	CASRFRDREGTEAFF
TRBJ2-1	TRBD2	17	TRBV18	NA	TGTGCCAGCTCACCACCATTACTAGCGGGGCCCTACAATGAGCAGTTCTTC	CASSPPLLAGPYNEQFF
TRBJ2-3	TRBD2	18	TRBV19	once	TGTGCCAGTAGTATAGGGACTAGCGGGGGGGCCTTCACAGATACGCAGTATTTT	CASSIGTSGGAFTDTQYF
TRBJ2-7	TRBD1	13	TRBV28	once	TGTGCCACCTGTAGGACAGGCCCCTACGAGCAGTACTTC	CATCRTGPYEQYF
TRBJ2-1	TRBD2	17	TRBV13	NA	TGTGCCAGCAGCTTATCCCCAGTAGCGGGAGGGAGGAGGCTGCAGTTCTTC	CASSLSPVAGGRRLQFF
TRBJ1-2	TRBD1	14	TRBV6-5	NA	TGTGCCAGCAGTTTATGGGGGACAGCGAATGGCTACACCTTC	CASSLWGTANGYTF
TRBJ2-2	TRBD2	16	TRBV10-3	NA	TGTGCCATCAGTGAGGAGGCAGGGAGGGGCACCGGGGAGCTGTTTTTT	CAISEEAGRGTGELFF
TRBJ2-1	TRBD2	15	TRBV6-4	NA	TGTGCCAGCAGTGACGATAGCGGGGGGCGGAATGAGCAGTTCTTC	CASSDDSGGRNEQFF
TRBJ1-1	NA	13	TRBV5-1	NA	TGCGCCAGCAGCTTCGACGGCGGAACTGAAGCTTTCTTT	CASSFDGGTEAFF
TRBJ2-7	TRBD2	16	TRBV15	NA	TGTGCCACCAGCGGCATAACTAGCGTGGAATCCTACGAGCAGTACTTC	CATSGITSVESYEQYF
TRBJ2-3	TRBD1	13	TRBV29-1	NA	TGCAGCGCTGACAGGGGGCGGAGAAAGACGCAGTATTTT	CSADRGRRKTQYF
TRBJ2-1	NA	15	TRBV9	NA	TGTGCCAGCAGCGGGAGTCTCAGATCTAACAATGAGCAGTTCTTC	CASSGSLRSNNEQFF
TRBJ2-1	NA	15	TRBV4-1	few	TGCGCCAGCAGCCAAGGTCTAGCTCCCTACAATGAGCAGTTCTTC	CASSQGLAPYNEQFF
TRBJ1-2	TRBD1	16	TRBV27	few	TGTGCCAGCAGACCCGACAGGGGGCAGGCTAACTATGGCTACACCTTC	CASRPDRGQANYGYTF
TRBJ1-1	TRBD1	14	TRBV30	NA	TGTGCCTGGAGTCCGACAGGGACCAACACTGAAGCTTTCTTT	CAWSPTGTNTEAFF
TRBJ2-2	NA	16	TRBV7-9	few	TGTGCCAGCAGCCCACGATTAGTTGAGAACACCGGGGAGCTGTTTTTT	CASSPRLVENTGELFF
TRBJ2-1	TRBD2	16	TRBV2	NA	TGTGCCAGCAGCGCAAGGGGACTAGCGGTAGCTAATGAGCAGTTCTTC	CASSARGLAVANEQFF
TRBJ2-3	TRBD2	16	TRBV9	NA	TGTGCCAGCAGCGTAGATCCAGCGGGAGTTCCAGATACGCAGTATTTT	CASSVDPAGVPDTQYF